A single sample is the source of the 8 T cell receptor beta chains below, sequenced in a study of T cell repertoires in cytomegalovirus infection. MiXCR was run by TCRdb on the reads, yielding one entry per CDR3 protein. Here the sample spans about 260,000 distinct CDR3 sequences, about an eighth being singletons. The sequencing sample was made of PBMCs. The receptors originated from a human donor in good health (CMV status not recorded). Some clones in this sample may be carry-over from other donors' samples.

This clonotype was seen at least ten times. The genes are TRBV7-2 and TRBJ2-2; D not certain. The CDR3 sequence is 15 residues long. Germline CDR1 and CDR2: SGHTA and FQGNSA. The V and J ends lost 1 base and 4 bases respectively, with 10 bases between them. CDR3 nucleotide sequence: TGTGCCAGCAGCTTAGTTGTGACAACCACCGGGGAGCTGTTTTTT. This sequence encodes CASSLVVTTTGELFF.

V and J are TRBV28 and TRBJ2-1, with TRBD2 matching over 7 bases. The length of the CDR3 is 14 residues. The V and J ends lost 2 bases and 15 bases, in that order; junction bases with no gene match: 13. The V gene's germline CDR1 is MDHEN and CDR2 SYDVKM. The CDR3 bases are TGTGCCAGCAGTTTAGTGGCAGGGACTACGGGTCGGTTCTTC. Amino acids: CASSLVAGTTGRFF.

This clonotype has just a few counts. The V call is TRBV19, the J call TRBJ1-4; 8 positions match TRBD1. V lost 5 bases to trimming and J lost 7 bases; unmatched junction nucleotides: 6. This CDR3 contains 14 residues. Germline-derived CDR1 and CDR2 are LNHDA and SQIVND (reference sequence). This chain's CDR3 is CASSRQGRSEKLFF. Here the CDR3 DNA reads TGTGCCAGTAGTCGACAGGGGAGGAGTGAAAAACTGTTTTTT.

This clonotype was observed a few times. This chain links TRBV3-1 with TRBJ2-7, with D tentatively TRBD1 (5 bases). The CDR3 contains 16 residues. The germline gives CDR1 LGHDT, CDR2 YNNKEL (reference sequence). The ends were cut back, 1 base at V and 0 bases at J, with 13 bases in the middle. CDR3 bases: TGTGCCAGCAGCCAAGGTCGTTTGACAGCCTCCTACGAGCAGTACTTC. Translated, it gives CASSQGRLTASYEQYF.

This chain joins TRBV7-9 and TRBJ2-2; no firm D call. Trimming stripped 5 bases from V and 0 bases from J, with 7 bases between. Per germline, CDR1 SEHNR and CDR2 FQNEAQ (reference sequence). The CDR3 consists of 14 residues. The CDR3 sequence: CASSGITNTGELFF. The CDR3 DNA reads as TGTGCCAGCAGCGGAATAACGAACACCGGGGAGCTGTTTTTT.

This clonotype occurred many times. This chain uses TRBV7-2 with TRBJ1-1; no clear D gene. Between the trimmed V and J ends, which lost 2 bases and 2 bases, there was a span of 21 bases. Germline V gives CDR1 SGHTA, CDR2 FQGNSA. The CDR3 extends over 18 amino acids. The CDR3 sequence is CASSLPTRPIKGNTEAFF. The CDR3 bases are TGTGCCAGCAGCTTACCGACCCGGCCCATAAAAGGAAACACTGAAGCTTTCTTT.

There are a few counts of this clonotype. The chain is built from TRBV6-2 or TRBV6-3 and TRBJ2-1; TRBD2 is a possible D gene (5 bases). CDR1 is MNHEY, CDR2 SVGEGT, per germline. V was trimmed by 6 bases and J by 12 bases, leaving 30 bases between them. This CDR3 is built from 17 residues. The CDR3: CASRPIQLATGSGVQFF. In DNA form, the CDR3 reads TGTGCCAGCAGACCAATTCAACTCGCGACCGGATCCGGGGTGCAGTTCTTC.

This clonotype was recorded a few times. The chain carries TRBV12-3 or TRBV12-4 and TRBJ2-1; D unresolved. The CDR3 runs to 14 residues. V shed 3 bases and J shed 7 bases, with 13 bases lying between them. The CDR3 is CASSFSPYENEQFF. CDR3 nucleotides: TGTGCCAGCAGTTTTAGTCCCTATGAAAATGAGCAGTTCTTC.